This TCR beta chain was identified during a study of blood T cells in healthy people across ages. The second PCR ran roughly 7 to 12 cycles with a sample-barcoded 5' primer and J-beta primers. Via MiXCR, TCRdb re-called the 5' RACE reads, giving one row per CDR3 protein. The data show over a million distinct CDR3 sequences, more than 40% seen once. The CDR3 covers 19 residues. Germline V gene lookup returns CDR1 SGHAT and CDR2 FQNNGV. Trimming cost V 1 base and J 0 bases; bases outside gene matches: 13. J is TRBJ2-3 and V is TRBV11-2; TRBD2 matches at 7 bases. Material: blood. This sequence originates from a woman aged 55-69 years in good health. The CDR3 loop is CASSLVHENLADSTDTQYF. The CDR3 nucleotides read TGTGCCAGCAGCTTAGTACACGAGAATCTAGCGGACAGCACAGATACGCAGTATTTT.